The rows below give T cell receptor beta chains drawn from one sample of a study of identical twins. MiXCR, applied by TCRdb to the 5' RACE reads, yields one record per CDR3 protein. Of about 500,000 distinct CDR3 sequences listed, approximately 14% are singletons. These data also featured in a second study, about yellow fever vaccine responses in identical twins.

Sequenced material: CD4+ T cells sorted from blood. The receptors come from a woman younger than 30 in good health. Each CDR3 is given with its conserved first and last residue. D genes are given only for firm matches. Size values are once, few and many counts, or a class for expanded clones, and some rows have none.

>TRBJ2-3|few|.|TRBV12-3/TRBV12-4
TGTGCCAGCACCTCATCGGGCGTCTCAGATACGCAGTATTTT
CASTSSGVSDTQYF
>TRBJ2-1|.|.|TRBV12-3/TRBV12-4
TGTGCCAGCAGTTTCCCCCGTTTGGACCAGCAGTTCTTC
CASSFPRLDQQFF
>TRBJ2-2|.|TRBD1|TRBV4-3
TGCGCCAGCAGCCAGCACAGACAGGGGGCCGGGGAGCTGTTTTTT
CASSQHRQGAGELFF
>TRBJ2-2|few|TRBD1|TRBV24-1
TGTGCCACCAGTGCCCTGGGGACAGGGAACACCGGGGAGCTGTTTTTT
CATSALGTGNTGELFF
>TRBJ2-1|.|.|TRBV27
TGTGCCAGCACTCCAATTGCCCCAATTTACAATGAGCAGTTCTTC
CASTPIAPIYNEQFF
>TRBJ2-2|.|TRBD1|TRBV6-1
TGTGCCAGCAGTCGTGGGACAGGGGGTGACACCGGGGAGCTGTTTTTT
CASSRGTGGDTGELFF
>TRBJ2-4|few|TRBD2|TRBV20-1
TGCAGTGCTAGCGGTACTAGCGGGAGGGCGATTAAAGGAAACATTCAGTACTTC
CSASGTSGRAIKGNIQYF
>TRBJ2-5|.|TRBD1|TRBV2
TGTGCCAGCAGTCATGACAGGGTACAAGAGACCCAGTACTTC
CASSHDRVQETQYF
>TRBJ2-1|.|.|TRBV24-1
TGTGCCACCAGTGATTCCGTTTTAGAGGTTGAGCAGTTCTTC
CATSDSVLEVEQFF
>TRBJ1-2|few|.|TRBV7-9
TGTGCCAGCAGTCGGACAGCCCCTAACTATGGCTACACCTTC
CASSRTAPNYGYTF
>TRBJ2-5|.|TRBD1|TRBV7-2
TGTGCCAGCAGCTCCCAGACAGGGAGTAGGGAGACCCAGTACTTC
CASSSQTGSRETQYF
>TRBJ2-1|.|TRBD1|TRBV2
TGTGCCAGCAGACAGGGGGTTTCCAATGAGCAGTTCTTC
CASRQGVSNEQFF
>TRBJ2-7|many|TRBD1|TRBV5-1
TGCGCCAGCAGCTTACAGGGGGAGGACGAGCAGTACTTC
CASSLQGEDEQYF
>TRBJ2-7|.|TRBD1|TRBV28
TGTGCCAGCGTTGAGCCGGGACAGGGACAACTCGAGCAGTACTTC
CASVEPGQGQLEQYF
>TRBJ1-2|.|TRBD1|TRBV12-3/TRBV12-4
TGTGCCAGCAGTTTAGGACAGGGGGCTTCCCTTTTCTTCTATGGCTACACCTTC
CASSLGQGASLFFYGYTF
>TRBJ2-1|.|.|TRBV18
TGTGCCAGCCCGCACCGTGGCAGGGAGAATTACAATGAGCAGTTCTTC
CASPHRGRENYNEQFF
>TRBJ2-7|few|.|TRBV7-8
TGTGCCAGCAGCTTCCCAGGGGAGTACTACGAGCAGTACTTC
CASSFPGEYYEQYF
>TRBJ1-2|few|.|TRBV7-9
TGTGCCAGCAGCCCAAATTGGCAGAACTATGGCTACACCTTC
CASSPNWQNYGYTF
>TRBJ2-1|.|.|TRBV2
TGTGCCAGCAGTATCACAGGGTACAGCGAGCAGTTCTTC
CASSITGYSEQFF
>TRBJ1-1|many|.|TRBV29-1
TGCAGCGTGGACAGCGGAGACACTGAAGCTTTCTTT
CSVDSGDTEAFF
>TRBJ2-5|.|TRBD1|TRBV7-2
TGTGCCAGCAGCCTCGTTGACAGGGCGACCGAAGAGACCCAGTACTTC
CASSLVDRATEETQYF